Below, 27 T cell receptor beta chains from the same sample are listed, as sequenced in a study of cytomegalovirus exposure and HLA in healthy donors. The repertoire was sequenced with immunoSEQ multiplex PCR; TCRdb's copy has only in-frame clones and lacks some. The sample has around 190,000 clones, 85% seen once; the top ten hold roughly 15%. Source material: PBMCs. These receptors were taken from a man younger than 35 in good health and CMV-seropositive.

The CDR3 sequence: CASSLSRQGISPLHF. Written as DNA, the CDR3 is TGTGCCAGCAGTTTATCTAGACAGGGGATCTCACCCCTCCACTTT. This chain joins TRBV27 and TRBJ1-6; 8 bases align to TRBD1. There are 15 residues in the CDR3. The J segment lost 10 bases and the V segment lost 0 bases, leaving 5 bases of the junction unmatched. Germline CDR1 MNHEY, CDR2 SMNVEV (reference sequence).

The genes are TRBV2 and TRBJ1-1; D ambiguous. The CDR3 covers 12 residues. The V end was cut by 4 bases, the J end by 4 bases, with 7 bases between. Germline V CDR1 and CDR2: SNHLY, FYNNEI. The CDR3: CASSVSGTEAFF. CDR3 DNA sequence: TGTGCCAGCAGTGTTAGCGGCACTGAAGCTTTCTTT.

The chain combines TRBV7-9 with TRBJ1-1; D possibly corresponds to TRBD1 (5 bases). V lost 0 bases and J lost 10, with 12 bases in between. The CDR3 consists of 13 residues. Germline V gives CDR1 SEHNR, CDR2 FQNEAQ (reference sequence). The CDR3 sequence is CASSLAATVGAFF. CDR3 nucleotide sequence: TGTGCCAGCAGCTTAGCGGCGACAGTCGGAGCTTTCTTT.

The V and J genes are TRBV5-1 and TRBJ2-5; D may be TRBD1 (6 bases). The germline V gene has CDR1 SGHRS and CDR2 YFSETQ. The germline V and J ends were trimmed by 4 bases and 5 bases, with 12 bases remaining between them. The CDR3 is 13 residues long. The DNA for the CDR3 is TGCGCCAGCAGCAGGACAGTCGGGGAGACCCAGTACTTC. It is translated as CASSRTVGETQYF.

The sample holds a few counts of this clone. This chain uses TRBV28 with TRBJ2-7; 8 bases are shared with TRBD1. The CDR3 length is 16 residues. The V segment lost 5 bases and the J segment 0 bases; nucleotides outside the gene matches: 9. Germline lookup yields CDR1 MDHEN and CDR2 SYDVKM. In DNA form, the CDR3 reads TGTGCCAGCAGTCCAACGGGACAGGTCACCTCCTACGAGCAGTACTTC. Protein product: CASSPTGQVTSYEQYF.

This chain links TRBV5-1 with TRBJ1-1, with no clear D. CDR1 and CDR2 from the germline V gene are SGHRS and YFSETQ. The V and J ends lost 0 bases and 6 bases respectively, with 9 bases between them. CDR3 size: 13 residues. In nucleotides, the CDR3 is TGCGCCAGCAGCTTGGACTACGGCCCTGAAGCTTTCTTT. Translation: CASSLDYGPEAFF.

As regards this clone: Other DNA variants within this sample encode the same CDR3. This chain connects TRBV27 to TRBJ2-1; 7 bases agree with TRBD2. The germline CDR1 and CDR2 sequences are MNHEY and SMNVEV (reference sequence). After removal of 4 bases from V and 6 bases from J, the junction contained 0 bases not matched to a gene. The CDR3 consists of 12 residues. The CDR3 region has the DNA TGTGCCAGCAGTTGGGGGGGCAATGAGCAGTTCTTC. It translates to CASSWGGNEQFF.

The chain uses TRBV28 and TRBJ2-5, with 7 bases matching TRBD1. The CDR3 is made up of 16 amino acids. V shed 6 bases, J shed 3 bases, and the junction held 13 bases outside the gene matches. Germline V gene sequence: CDR1 MDHEN, CDR2 SYDVKM. The CDR3 sequence: CASSPLLRDREETQYF. The CDR3 region has the DNA TGTGCCAGCAGCCCTCTCCTCCGGGACAGAGAAGAGACCCAGTACTTC.

The chain carries TRBV27 and TRBJ1-1, with TRBD1 matching 8 bases. V lost 5 bases, J lost 4 bases, and 9 bases stayed unmatched. In germline, CDR1 is MNHEY, CDR2 SMNVEV (reference sequence). The CDR3 sequence is 15 residues long. The CDR3 protein is CASSIGQGWGTEAFF. In DNA form, the CDR3 reads TGTGCCAGCAGTATTGGACAGGGATGGGGCACTGAAGCTTTCTTT.

For the CDR3, the DNA is TGTGCCAGCAGCCCCGGGGGGGCCTATGGCTACACCTTC. Amino acids: CASSPGGAYGYTF. The J gene is TRBJ1-2, the V gene TRBV7-9; tentatively, D is TRBD1 (6 bases). The CDR3 is 13 residues long. With 5 bases removed from V and 4 bases from J, the gap between germline ends came to 11 bases. Germline CDR1 is SEHNR and CDR2 is FQNEAQ (reference sequence).

A few counts support this clone. V and J are TRBV28 and TRBJ2-7; TRBD1 aligns across 11 bases. The length of the CDR3 is 14 residues. Germline V lookup: CDR1 MDHEN, CDR2 SYDVKM. The ends lost 4 bases at V and 3 bases at J; junction bases unmatched: 2. The CDR3 reads CASSSGQGVYEQYF. The CDR3, as DNA: TGTGCCAGCAGTTCGGGACAGGGGGTCTACGAGCAGTACTTC.

The chain recombines TRBV5-1 with TRBJ1-3; D uncertain. Germline lookup yields CDR1 SGHRS and CDR2 YFSETQ. Trimming shortened V by 4 bases and J by 2 bases, and 10 bases separated the two germline ends. The CDR3 covers 14 residues. In nucleotides, the CDR3 is TGCGCCAGCAGCCTTGCCGGGGCTGGAAACACCATATATTTT. Encoded protein: CASSLAGAGNTIYF.

The genes are TRBV11-2 and TRBJ1-2, with TRBD1 matching over 7 bases. J gave up 8 bases and V 4 bases, and 10 bases lay outside the gene matches. Germline V lookup: CDR1 SGHAT, CDR2 FQNNGV. The CDR3 is 14 amino acids. CDR3 sequence (DNA): TGTGCCAGCAGCTCAGTACAGGGGAAAGGGGGCTACACCTTC. This codes for CASSSVQGKGGYTF.

The chain has TRBV7-2 and TRBJ2-5, with D tentatively TRBD2 (6 bases). The CDR3 has 14 amino acids. Germline CDR1 SGHTA, CDR2 FQGNSA. Trimming pared 4 bases from V and 3 bases from J, leaving 12 bases between. The chain's CDR3 is CASSWDWGEETQYF. Written as DNA, the CDR3 is TGTGCCAGCAGCTGGGATTGGGGGGAAGAGACCCAGTACTTC.

This clone was counted once. This chain connects TRBV10-3 to TRBJ2-7, with 8 bases aligning to TRBD2. Trimming at V came to 7 bases and at J to 0 bases, leaving 5 bases not matched to a gene. Germline CDR1 reads ENHRY; CDR2 reads SYGVKD. The CDR3 covers 14 residues. The CDR3 region has the DNA TGTGCCATCATGGGAGGGACTAGCTCCTACGAGCAGTACTTC. Translating gives CAIMGGTSSYEQYF.

This chain uses TRBV6-5 with TRBJ2-1; D perhaps matches TRBD2 (6 bases). Deletions cut 0 bases from V and 0 bases from J, with 9 bases between. Germline V lookup: CDR1 MNHEY, CDR2 SVGAGI. This CDR3 is 16 amino acids long. For the CDR3, the DNA is TGTGCCAGCAGTTACTCGTGGGACTTCTCCTACAATGAGCAGTTCTTC. The encoded protein is CASSYSWDFSYNEQFF.

The chain uses TRBV28 and TRBJ1-3; no definite D call. The CDR3 runs 13 residues. Between the trimmed V and J ends, which lost 8 bases and 3 bases, there was a span of 11 bases. Germline V gene lookup returns CDR1 MDHEN and CDR2 SYDVKM. Here the CDR3 DNA reads TGTGCCAGCGGATCGGGAGGTGGAAACACCATATATTTT. This sequence encodes CASGSGGGNTIYF.

CDR3 nucleotides: TGTGCCAGCACCGAGGGACACTATAGCAATCAGCCCCAGCATTTT. Its protein product is CASTEGHYSNQPQHF. The chain joins TRBV28 to TRBJ1-5, with D tentatively TRBD1 (6 bases). The length of the CDR3 is 15 residues. With 7 bases removed from V and 0 bases from J, the gap between germline ends came to 13 bases. Germline CDR1 MDHEN, CDR2 SYDVKM.

The chain links TRBV28 to TRBJ2-3, with a tentative D call TRBD2 (7 bases). Germline V CDR1 and CDR2: MDHEN, SYDVKM. Trimming pared 8 bases from V and 5 bases from J, leaving 20 bases between. The CDR3 extends over 15 amino acids. The CDR3 DNA reads TGTGCCAGCTGCATGTCAGGGGAGGGGGGAGATACGCAGTATTTT. Translated: CASCMSGEGGDTQYF.

J is TRBJ1-1 and V is TRBV19; tentative D call: TRBD1 (6 bases). CDR1 is LNHDA and CDR2 is SQIVND in the germline V gene (reference sequence). The ends were cut back, 3 bases at V and 4 bases at J, with 12 bases in the middle. CDR3 length equals 14 residues. The CDR3 bases are TGTGCCAGTAGTATCACACAGGGAGTCACTGAAGCTTTCTTT. This gives the protein CASSITQGVTEAFF.

The rearrangement links TRBV30 to TRBJ2-3; 9 bases line up with TRBD2. CDR1 is GTSNPN and CDR2 is SVGIG in the germline V gene (reference sequence). V shed 1 base and J 2 bases; nucleotides not matched to a gene: 13. The CDR3 covers 18 residues. CDR3 in DNA: TGTGCCTGGAGTGGAGGGGGCGGGGGGGTTATTCCCACAGATACGCAGTATTTT. It yields the protein CAWSGGGGGVIPTDTQYF.

V is TRBV2 and J is TRBJ2-5, with a tentative D call TRBD1 (5 bases). The CDR3 is made up of 13 amino acids. V lost 7 bases to trimming and J lost 2 bases, with 11 bases between them. The germline V gene has CDR1 SNHLY and CDR2 FYNNEI. CDR3 sequence reads: CASTSQGQETQYF. The CDR3 region has the DNA TGTGCCAGCACCTCGCAGGGTCAAGAGACCCAGTACTTC.

This chain connects TRBV18 to TRBJ2-7, with 9 positions matching TRBD2. J lost 6 bases, V lost 3 bases, and 12 bases had no gene match. This CDR3 has 16 residues. CDR1 and CDR2 from the germline V gene are KGHSH and LQKENI. This chain's CDR3 is CASSPIAGVMGLEQYF. The DNA for the CDR3 is TGTGCCAGCTCACCCATAGCGGGAGTGATGGGCCTCGAGCAGTACTTC.

The chain couples TRBV5-4 to TRBJ2-5, with 9 bases fitting TRBD2. Trimming removed 1 base from V and 3 bases from J; junction bases left unmatched: 4. Germline V gene sequence: CDR1 SGHNT, CDR2 YYREEE (reference sequence). This CDR3 is built from 15 residues. This CDR3 is CASSLRLAGEETQYF. CDR3 coding DNA: TGTGCCAGCAGCTTGAGGTTAGCGGGAGAAGAGACCCAGTACTTC.

This rearrangement joins TRBV7-6 to TRBJ2-7; 8 bases match TRBD1. The germline gives CDR1 SGHVS, CDR2 FNYEAQ. This CDR3 has 16 residues. After removal of 5 bases from V and 1 base from J, the junction contained 10 bases not matched to a gene. The DNA of the CDR3 is TGTGCCAGCAGCGACGTTCCGGACAGGGCTTCCTACGAGCAGTACTTC. Translating gives CASSDVPDRASYEQYF.

V usage is TRBV9 and J usage is TRBJ2-5; D is unresolved. The V end was cut by 0 bases, the J end by 0 bases, with 3 bases between. The CDR3 runs 13 residues. Germline assignment: CDR1 SGDLS and CDR2 YYNGEE. Here the CDR3 DNA reads TGTGCCAGCAGCGTAGCTGACCAAGAGACCCAGTACTTC. Its translation: CASSVADQETQYF.

The V and J genes are TRBV18 and TRBJ1-2; D remains unclear. Germline V CDR1 and CDR2: KGHSH, LQKENI. The CDR3 loop spans 20 amino acids. V lost 6 bases and J 2 bases, leaving 31 bases between the germline ends. The DNA for the CDR3 is TGTGCCAGCTCCTTCGCGGAGGACCGCTCGCCATACCGATACAACTATGGCTACACCTTC. Amino acids: CASSFAEDRSPYRYNYGYTF.